The 20 T cell receptor beta chains in this list originate from one sample, sequenced in a study of T cells expressing NK-cell markers. TCRdb reprocessed the 5' RACE reads and reports one entry per CDR3 protein, with no DNA. With approximately 150,000 distinct CDR3 sequences in the sample, the ten largest clones hold approximately 12%. Sequenced input: blood T cells: a sorted CD56 or NKG2C T cell subset, CD4+ or CD8+ T cells, or bulk PBMC T cells (not recorded which). The origin of the receptors is a man younger than 35 in good health.

CDR3 in amino acids: CATSSEGEIYGYTF. This chain uses TRBV15 with TRBJ1-2; TCRdb gives TRBD1 as the D gene, but with no DNA this cannot be confirmed. The CDR3 is 14 residues long. Germline V gene data show CDR1 as LNHNV and CDR2 as YYDKDF (reference sequence).

V is TRBV14 and J is TRBJ1-2; TCRdb picks TRBD1, but there is no DNA to check that call. From germline, CDR1 is SGHDN and CDR2 FVKESK. This CDR3 has 16 residues. CDR3 loop: CASSPRTGEANYGYTF.

The chain recombines TRBV19 with TRBJ2-2; TCRdb's D call, TRBD2, is unchecked because there is no DNA. Germline-derived CDR1 and CDR2 are LNHDA and SQIVND (reference sequence). This CDR3 comprises 16 residues. This CDR3 reads CASSITGSLPTGELFF.

V and J are TRBV12-5 and TRBJ2-3; TCRdb proposes TRBD1, but this gene call is untestable without DNA. Per germline, CDR1 LGHNT and CDR2 FRNRAP. There are 13 residues in the CDR3. This chain's CDR3 is CASGHQGPDTQYF.

The chain carries TRBV12-3 or TRBV12-4 and TRBJ1-5; the D gene TCRdb calls, TRBD1, cannot be checked with no DNA. This CDR3 region has 16 residues. The CDR3 sequence is CASSLWGAGSNQPQHF.

The chain joins TRBV5-4 to TRBJ2-2. CDR3 size: 12 residues. Per the germline V gene, CDR1 is SGHNT and CDR2 is YYREEE (reference sequence). CDR3 region: CASSLGGGELFF.

V gene TRBV7-9 combines with J gene TRBJ1-5; as DNA is missing, the TRBD1 call by TCRdb cannot be tested. Looked up from germline, CDR1 is SEHNR and CDR2 is FQNEAQ (reference sequence). The CDR3 consists of 14 residues. CDR3 loop: CASSLGTGLQPQHF. The full variable domain, its missing parts supplied by reference TRBV7-9 and TRBJ1-5, is DTGVSQNPRHKITKRGQNVTFRCDPISEHNRLYWYRQTLGQGPEFLTYFQNEAQLEKSRLLSDRFSAERPKGSFSTLEIQRTEQGDSAMYLCASSLGTGLQPQHFGDGTRLSIL.

V and J are TRBV7-9 and TRBJ2-3. Per the germline V gene, CDR1 is SEHNR and CDR2 is FQNEAQ (reference sequence). The CDR3 is 15 residues long. The chain's CDR3 is CASSPASSSTDTQYF.

The rearrangement uses TRBV19 and TRBJ1-1; the TRBD1 assignment by TCRdb is unverifiable without DNA. This CDR3 is built from 13 residues. Germline CDR1 is LNHDA and CDR2 is SQIVND (reference sequence). CDR3 in amino acids: CARSTGKATEAFF.

This sequence joins TRBV18 and TRBJ2-5. Germline V gives CDR1 KGHSH, CDR2 LQKENI. The CDR3 has 15 amino acids. CDR3 sequence reads: CASSPPSAIQETQYF.

V gene TRBV3-1 combines with J gene TRBJ2-1; TCRdb picks TRBD2, but there is no DNA to check that call. Germline V lookup: CDR1 LGHDT, CDR2 YNNKEL (reference sequence). This CDR3 spans 17 amino acids. CDR3 sequence: CASSPSPSGTSYNEQFF.

The genes are TRBV20-1 and TRBJ2-2. The CDR3 extends over 14 amino acids. Germline lookup yields CDR1 DFQATT and CDR2 SNEGSKA (reference sequence). CDR3 sequence: CSALRDSNTGELFF.

This chain links TRBV6-1 with TRBJ1-4. Germline V gene sequence: CDR1 MNHNS, CDR2 SASEGT. The length of the CDR3 is 12 residues. The CDR3 protein is CASMRGNEKLFF.

The V gene is TRBV7-8, the J gene TRBJ2-1. There are 14 residues in the CDR3. Looked up from germline, CDR1 is SGHVS and CDR2 is FQNEAQ. The CDR3 protein is CASSLIDSDNEQFF.

The chain employs TRBV12-3 or TRBV12-4 and TRBJ2-1; TCRdb's D gene call, TRBD2, goes unchecked for lack of DNA. The CDR3 is made up of 15 amino acids. CDR3 amino acids: CASSFNSGIYNEQFF.

V usage is TRBV18 and J usage is TRBJ1-4; TCRdb's D call, TRBD1, is unchecked because there is no DNA. Per germline, CDR1 KGHSH and CDR2 LQKENI. CDR3 length: 15 residues. CDR3: CASSPTGRPNEKLFF. Combining the CDR3 with reference TRBV18 and TRBJ1-4 gives the whole variable domain NAGVMQNPRHLVRRRGQEARLRCSPMKGHSHVYWYRQLPEEGLKFMVYLQKENIIDESGMPKERFSAEFPKEGPSILRIQQVVRGDSAAYFCASSPTGRPNEKLFFGSGTQLSVL.

The genes are TRBV18 and TRBJ2-1. In germline, CDR1 is KGHSH, CDR2 LQKENI. CDR3 length: 13 amino acids. This CDR3 reads CASSPPEGGEQFF.

The chain combines TRBV6-2 or TRBV6-3 with TRBJ2-1. CDR1 is MNHEY and CDR2 is SVGEGT in the germline V gene. The CDR3 length is 13 residues. The CDR3 sequence: CASSYSQHLEQFF.

The chain's CDR3 is CASSRTHATNEKLFF. The chain joins TRBV6-1 to TRBJ1-4. Per the germline V gene, CDR1 is MNHNS and CDR2 is SASEGT. CDR3 length: 15 residues.

V is TRBV29-1 and J is TRBJ1-1; TCRdb's assignment of TRBD1 cannot be checked, as there is no DNA. This CDR3 is 13 amino acids long. CDR1 and CDR2 (germline): SQVTM, ANQGSEA. This CDR3 reads CSAPDEGSTEAFF.